The T cell receptor (beta chain) under discussion was sequenced for a study of blood T cell repertoires in COVID-19. Study as a whole: Samples came from the United States, Italy and Spain, spanning acute and convalescent COVID-19. In each case, the material was cDNA or gDNA derived from T cells, B-cell-depleted T cells, or PBMCs.

As processed by the authors: Reference gene primer amplification gave estimated nucleated cell counts. Generated by immunoSEQ multiplex PCR, the TCRdb table keeps only in-frame clones and is missing some. From that table come the V and J calls and clone size; the DNA was used to work out D and trimming. The sample holds 100,000 to 150,000 clones, around 80% seen once. The CDR3 has 12 residues. Trimming took 6 bases from V and 9 from J; bases not matched to a gene: 7. Germline assignment: CDR1 MDHEN and CDR2 SYDVKM. The TCR comes from a woman aged 45-60 years with acute or convalescent COVID-19. Sequencing used peripheral blood. The chain joins TRBV28 to TRBJ1-1; 7 positions match TRBD1. DNA for the CDR3: TGTGCCAGCAGCCTGAGGGGACAGAAAGCTTTCTTT. Translated: CASSLRGQKAFF.